Reported below is one TCR beta chain. Its antigen is undetermined. This sample was included in a study of T cell therapy after organ transplantation. Study background: T cells were expanded 2 to 3 weeks with 30 CMV class I/II epitopes.

Regarding the study as a whole: Post-therapy CD8 clonality change correlated inversely with pretherapy clonality. Low CD8+ T cell yield possibly reduced coverage, hiding nonresponder expansions.

The CDR3 covers 14 residues. The V gene's germline CDR1 is SGHNT and CDR2 YYREEE (reference sequence). The V and J ends lost 4 bases and 8 bases, in that order; junction bases with no gene match: 11. Some clones are missing from TCRdb's copy, which holds only in-frame ones; the method was immunoSEQ multiplex PCR. Of approximately 52,000 clones listed, about 95% were seen once; the top ten hold about 2.9%. Drug-resistant or recurrent cytomegalovirus affected these solid-organ transplant recipient patients. The clonotype comes from a human patient who had received a solid organ transplant and had CMV disease. The sequenced sample was CD8+ T cells from blood, obtained before autologous CMV-specific T cell therapy. V is TRBV5-4 and J is TRBJ1-1; 7 bases map to TRBD1. CDR3 DNA sequence: TGTGCCAGCAGCCCGGGGTATATGGGACAGGAAGCTTTCTTT. Translating gives CASSPGYMGQEAFF. The whole variable domain, filled in from reference TRBV5-4 and TRBJ1-1, reads ETGVTQSPTHLIKTRGQQVTLRCSSQSGHNTVSWYQQALGQGPQFIFQYYREEENGRGNFPPRFSGLQFPNYSSELNVNALELDDSALYLCASSPGYMGQEAFFGQGTRLTVV.